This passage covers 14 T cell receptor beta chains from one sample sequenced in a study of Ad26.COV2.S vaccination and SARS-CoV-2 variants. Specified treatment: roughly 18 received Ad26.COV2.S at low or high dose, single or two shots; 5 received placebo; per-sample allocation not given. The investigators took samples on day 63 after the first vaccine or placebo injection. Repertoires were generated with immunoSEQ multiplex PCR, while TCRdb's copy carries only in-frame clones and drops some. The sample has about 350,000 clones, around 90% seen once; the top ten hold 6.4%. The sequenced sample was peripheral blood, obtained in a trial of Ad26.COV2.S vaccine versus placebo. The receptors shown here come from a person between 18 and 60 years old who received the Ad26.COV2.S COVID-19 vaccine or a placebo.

DNA for the CDR3: TGTGCCAGCAGCCCCCCGAGGGGACATAGGATGGTATGGACAGATACGCAGTATTTT. Amino acid sequence: CASSPPRGHRMVWTDTQYF. The V and J genes are TRBV7-9 and TRBJ2-3; tentative D call: TRBD1 (6 bases). The CDR3 loop spans 19 amino acids. Germline V lookup: CDR1 SEHNR, CDR2 FQNEAQ (reference sequence). V lost 5 bases and J lost 3, with 27 bases in between.

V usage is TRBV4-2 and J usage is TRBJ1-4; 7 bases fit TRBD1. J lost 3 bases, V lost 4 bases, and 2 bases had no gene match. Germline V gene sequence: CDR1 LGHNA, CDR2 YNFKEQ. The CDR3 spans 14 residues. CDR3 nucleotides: TGTGCCAGCAGCCGACAGGGTTCTAATGAAAAACTGTTTTTT. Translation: CASSRQGSNEKLFF.

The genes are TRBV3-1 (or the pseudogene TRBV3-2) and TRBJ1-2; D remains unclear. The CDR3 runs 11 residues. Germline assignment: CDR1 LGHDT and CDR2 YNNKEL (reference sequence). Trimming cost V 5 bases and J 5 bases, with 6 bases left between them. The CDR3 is CASSLGYGYTF. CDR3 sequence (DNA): TGTGCCAGCAGCTTGGGGTATGGCTACACCTTC.

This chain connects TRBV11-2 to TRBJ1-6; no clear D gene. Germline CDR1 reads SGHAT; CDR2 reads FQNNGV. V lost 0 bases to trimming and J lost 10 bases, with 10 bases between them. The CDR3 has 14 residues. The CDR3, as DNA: TGTGCCAGCAGCTTAGAACGTGTGTCCTCACCCCTCCACTTT. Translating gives CASSLERVSSPLHF.

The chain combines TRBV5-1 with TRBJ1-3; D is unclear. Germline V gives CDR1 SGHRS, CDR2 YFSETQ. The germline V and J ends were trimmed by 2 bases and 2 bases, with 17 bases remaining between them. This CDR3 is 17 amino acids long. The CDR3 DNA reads TGCGCCAGCAGCTTATATCTAGGCAGAGAGACTGGAAACACCATATATTTT. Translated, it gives CASSLYLGRETGNTIYF.

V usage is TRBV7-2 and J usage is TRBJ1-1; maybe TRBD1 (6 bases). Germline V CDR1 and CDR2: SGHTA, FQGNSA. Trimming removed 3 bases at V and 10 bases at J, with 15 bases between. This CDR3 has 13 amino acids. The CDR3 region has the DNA TGTGCCAGCAGCTTTAACAGGGCGGTTCTAGCTTTCTTT. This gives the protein CASSFNRAVLAFF.

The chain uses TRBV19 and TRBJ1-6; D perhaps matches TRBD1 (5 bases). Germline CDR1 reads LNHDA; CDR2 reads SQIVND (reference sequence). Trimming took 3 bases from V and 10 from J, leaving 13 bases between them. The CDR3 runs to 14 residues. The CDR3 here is CASSIKGEKSPLHF. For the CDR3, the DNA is TGTGCCAGTAGTATCAAAGGGGAGAAATCACCCCTCCACTTT.

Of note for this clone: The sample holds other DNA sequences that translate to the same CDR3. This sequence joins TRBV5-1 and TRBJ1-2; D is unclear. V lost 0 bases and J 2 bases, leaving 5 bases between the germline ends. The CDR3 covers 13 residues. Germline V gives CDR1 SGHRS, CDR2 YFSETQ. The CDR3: CASSLAGNYGYTF. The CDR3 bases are TGCGCCAGCAGCTTGGCAGGAAACTATGGCTACACCTTC.

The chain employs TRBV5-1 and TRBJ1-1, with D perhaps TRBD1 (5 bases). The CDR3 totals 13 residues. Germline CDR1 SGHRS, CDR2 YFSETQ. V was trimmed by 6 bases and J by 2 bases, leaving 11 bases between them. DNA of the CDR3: TGCGCCAGCACCATGACAGCTAACACTGAAGCTTTCTTT. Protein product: CASTMTANTEAFF.

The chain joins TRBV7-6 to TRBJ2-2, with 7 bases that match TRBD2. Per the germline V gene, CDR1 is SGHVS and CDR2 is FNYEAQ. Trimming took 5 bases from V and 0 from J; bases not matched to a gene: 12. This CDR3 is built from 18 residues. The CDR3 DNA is TGTGCCAGCAGCCCCTGGGCTGGGGGGGTGGCGAACACCGGGGAGCTGTTTTTT. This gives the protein CASSPWAGGVANTGELFF.

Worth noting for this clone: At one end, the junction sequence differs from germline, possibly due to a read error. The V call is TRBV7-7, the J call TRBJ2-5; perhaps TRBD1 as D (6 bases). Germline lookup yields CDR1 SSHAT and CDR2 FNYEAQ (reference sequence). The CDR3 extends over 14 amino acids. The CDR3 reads CASSPQGRQETQYF. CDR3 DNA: TGTGCTAGCAGCCCCCAGGGGCGGCAAGAGACCCAGTACTTC. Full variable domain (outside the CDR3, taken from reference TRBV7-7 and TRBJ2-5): GAGVSQSPRYKVTKRGQDVTLRCDPISSHATLYWYQQALGQGPEFLTYFNYEAQPDKSGLPSDRFSAERPEGSISTLTIQRTEQRDSAMYRCASSPQGRQETQYFGPGTRLLVL.

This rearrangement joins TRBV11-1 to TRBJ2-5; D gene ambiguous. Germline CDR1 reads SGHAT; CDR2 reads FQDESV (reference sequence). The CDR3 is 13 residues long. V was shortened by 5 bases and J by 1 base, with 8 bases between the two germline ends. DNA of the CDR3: TGTGCCAGCAGCCGTGACGCCCAAGAGACCCAGTACTTC. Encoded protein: CASSRDAQETQYF.

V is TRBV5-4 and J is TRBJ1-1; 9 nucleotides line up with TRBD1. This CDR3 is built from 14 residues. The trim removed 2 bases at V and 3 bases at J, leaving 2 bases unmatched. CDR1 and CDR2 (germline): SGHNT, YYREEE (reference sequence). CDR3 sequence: CASSFRDRDTEAFF. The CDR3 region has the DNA TGTGCCAGCAGCTTCCGGGACAGGGACACTGAAGCTTTCTTT.

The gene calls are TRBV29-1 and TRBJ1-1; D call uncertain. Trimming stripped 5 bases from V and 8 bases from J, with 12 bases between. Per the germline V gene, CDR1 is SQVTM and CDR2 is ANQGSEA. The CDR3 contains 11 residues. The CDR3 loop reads CSVRALQEAFF. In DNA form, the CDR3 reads TGCAGCGTTCGGGCCCTCCAGGAAGCTTTCTTT.